Reported below is one T cell receptor beta chain. Its antigen is unidentified. The sample originates from a study of T cell clones after liver transplantation. Across the study: At least one year of complete immunosuppression withdrawal without enzymes over twice normal defined tolerance.

Using immunoSEQ multiplex PCR, the repertoire was profiled, and TCRdb retains in-frame clones only, with some absent. Of 98,000 or so clones listed, approximately 78% are singletons. Study-wide points: Compared with third party-reactive sequences, donor-reactive ones declined more, independent of withdrawal success.

Germline CDR1 and CDR2: KGHSH and LQKENI. This CDR3 spans 15 amino acids. The V and J ends lost 4 bases and 4 bases, in that order; junction bases with no gene match: 7. The sample was CD4+ T cells from blood, taken before liver transplant. The clonotype was recovered from a human donor who received a liver transplant. This rearrangement joins TRBV18 to TRBJ1-5, with 7 bases aligning to TRBD1. In DNA form, the CDR3 reads TGTGCCAGCTCACGGAGAGACAGGGAGAATCAGCCCCAGCATTTT. Its translation: CASSRRDRENQPQHF.